This T cell receptor beta chain was obtained from a study of early T cells in non-severe SARS-CoV-2 infection. Germline V lookup: CDR1 LGHDT, CDR2 YNNKEL (reference sequence). Germline trimming cut 4 bases from V and 5 bases from J; bases unmatched to any gene: 3. The length of the CDR3 is 14 residues. Each cDNA molecule carried a unique molecular identifier. TCRdb analysed the 5' RACE reads with MiXCR anew, one entry per CDR3 protein. Of approximately 38,000 distinct CDR3 sequences in the sample, about 3.9% were seen once. The TCR comes from an adult who was a healthcare worker with PCR-confirmed SARS-CoV-2 infection or an uninfected control (not recorded which). This chain uses TRBV3-1 with TRBJ2-1, with TRBD1 matching 9 bases. Sequencing input: whole blood. The CDR3 DNA reads as TGTGCCAGCAGCCTACAGGGGGCGGACAATGAGCAGTTCTTC. Encoded protein: CASSLQGADNEQFF.